Shown below are 16 T cell receptor beta chains from a single sample sequenced in a study of metastatic and nonmetastatic thyroid tumors. No treatment of any kind had been given to any patient before thyroid surgery. TCRdb reprocessed the PCR reads via MiXCR. The table has 36,000 or so clones, about 30% seen once; the top ten hold 16%. The sequencing sample was made of tumor tissue. Receptor source: a female donor with papillary thyroid cancer or a benign thyroid nodule (not recorded which). Some clones in this sample may be carry-over from other donors' samples.

The chain links TRBV28 to TRBJ2-5, with D perhaps TRBD1 (5 bases). CDR1 and CDR2 from the germline V gene are MDHEN and SYDVKM. This CDR3 has 14 amino acids. V was pared by 2 bases and J by 1 base, with 8 bases between. As DNA, the CDR3 is TGTGCCAGCAGTTTAGTGGGGCCCCAAGAGACCCAGTACTTC. Protein sequence: CASSLVGPQETQYF.

This clone has more than one count but fewer than ten. The chain employs TRBV20-1 and TRBJ2-7; 10 bases are a match to TRBD2. CDR3 length: 16 amino acids. Looked up from germline, CDR1 is DFQATT and CDR2 is SNEGSKA (reference sequence). J gave up 2 bases and V 5 bases, and 12 bases lay outside the gene matches. The CDR3 loop reads CSARKLGTSETYEQYF. The CDR3 region has the DNA TGCAGTGCTCGCAAGCTAGGGACTAGCGAGACCTACGAGCAGTACTTC.

This clone occurred once. The chain combines TRBV7-2 with TRBJ2-1, with 10 bases that match TRBD2. This CDR3 spans 16 amino acids. Germline V gene lookup returns CDR1 SGHTA and CDR2 FQGNSA. V was pared by 0 bases and J by 6 bases, with 5 bases of the junction left unmatched. Written as DNA, the CDR3 is TGTGCCAGCAGCTTAGCGGGAGCGGGAGGGCCCAATGAGCAGTTCTTC. It translates to CASSLAGAGGPNEQFF.

The V and J genes are TRBV9 and TRBJ2-1; 7 bases are a match to TRBD2. Germline CDR1 and CDR2: SGDLS and YYNGEE. This CDR3 has 16 residues. V lost 0 bases, J lost 0 bases, and 3 bases stayed unmatched. Here the CDR3 DNA reads TGTGCCAGCAGCGTAGGTCTAGCGGCCTCCTACAATGAGCAGTTCTTC. Protein sequence: CASSVGLAASYNEQFF.

The gene calls are TRBV11-2 and TRBJ1-2; 8 bases align to TRBD1. Trimming at V came to 3 bases and at J to 7 bases, leaving 4 bases not matched to a gene. Germline V gives CDR1 SGHAT, CDR2 FQNNGV. The CDR3 runs 13 residues. The CDR3: CASSFGQGGGYTF. The CDR3 DNA reads as TGTGCCAGCAGCTTCGGACAGGGTGGTGGCTACACCTTC.

Only a few counts were recorded for this clone. The chain employs TRBV24-1 and TRBJ1-5, with a weak D call TRBD1 (6 bases). This CDR3 has 16 residues. Germline CDR1 and CDR2: KGHDR and SFDVKD. V was cut by 1 base and J by 4 bases, with 13 bases left in between. The CDR3: CATSDFSGDKNQPQHF. The CDR3 DNA sequence: TGTGCCACCAGTGATTTTTCAGGGGATAAGAATCAGCCCCAGCATTTT.

V gene TRBV7-9 combines with J gene TRBJ1-3; D is perhaps TRBD1 (6 bases). The CDR3 sequence is 15 residues long. V lost 5 bases to trimming and J lost 0 bases, with 11 bases between them. From germline, CDR1 is SEHNR and CDR2 FQNEAQ (reference sequence). CDR3 sequence reads: CASSRQATSGNTIYF. Written as DNA, the CDR3 is TGTGCCAGCAGCCGACAGGCTACCTCTGGAAACACCATATATTTT. Full variable domain (missing parts from reference TRBV7-9 and TRBJ1-3): DTGVSQNPRHKITKRGQNVTFRCDPISEHNRLYWYRQTLGQGPEFLTYFQNEAQLEKSRLLSDRFSAERPKGSFSTLEIQRTEQGDSAMYLCASSRQATSGNTIYFGEGSWLTVV.

The sample holds many counts of this clone. This rearrangement joins TRBV11-2 to TRBJ1-1, with 7 bases aligning to TRBD1. The CDR3 is 18 amino acids. V shed 3 bases, J shed 7 bases, and the junction held 20 bases outside the gene matches. CDR1 is SGHAT and CDR2 is FQNNGV in the germline V gene. In DNA form, the CDR3 reads TGTGCCAGCAGCTTGAACGCCAGGGGGGCGATGGCGAGAGGTGAAGCTTTCTTT. Protein: CASSLNARGAMARGEAFF.

The genes are TRBV6-1 and TRBJ2-7; 10 bases fit TRBD2. Unmatched junction bases numbered 9, after V lost 2 bases and J lost 5 bases. CDR3 length: 16 amino acids. The V gene's germline CDR1 is MNHNS and CDR2 SASEGT. CDR3 amino acids: CASSERVAGGRNEQYF. CDR3 DNA sequence: TGTGCCAGCAGTGAAAGAGTAGCGGGAGGTCGGAACGAGCAGTACTTC.

This chain links TRBV5-1 with TRBJ2-5; 11 nucleotides agree with TRBD2. TRBJ2-1 explains the end of the DNA better; the J call may be wrong. Germline V gene lookup returns CDR1 SGHRS and CDR2 YFSETQ. The CDR3 totals 16 residues. CDR3 in DNA: TGCGCCAGCAGCGAAGGAGCTAGCGGGAGGTTCAATGAGCAGTTCTTC. Its translation is CASSEGASGRFNEQFF.

The chain combines TRBV6-1 with TRBJ2-7, with TRBD1 matching over 10 bases. CDR3 length: 14 amino acids. Germline values: CDR1 MNHNS, CDR2 SASEGT. The trim removed 6 bases at V and 4 bases at J, leaving 6 bases unmatched. The CDR3 region is CASRVGQGTYEQYF. CDR3 in DNA: TGTGCCAGCAGGGTGGGACAGGGGACATACGAGCAGTACTTC.

This clone has a handful of counts. J is TRBJ2-1 and V is TRBV6-1; D is possibly TRBD2 (6 bases). This CDR3 has 15 residues. Germline V CDR1 and CDR2: MNHNS, SASEGT. The V and J ends lost 2 bases and 3 bases respectively, with 11 bases between them. The CDR3 DNA reads TGTGCCAGCAGTGAATTGGCGGGATTCTACAATGAGCAGTTCTTC. Protein: CASSELAGFYNEQFF.

This clone was counted only a few times. The V gene is TRBV6-4, the J gene TRBJ2-7; TRBD2 agrees at 7 bases. V dropped 0 bases and J dropped 6; count of bases not matched to a gene: 2. In germline, CDR1 is MRHNA, CDR2 SNTAGT. This CDR3 contains 13 residues. The CDR3 nucleotides are TGTGCCAGCAGTGACTCGGGAGGGACCGAGCAGTACTTC. Translating it yields CASSDSGGTEQYF.

This clone was seen a few times. J is TRBJ1-5 and V is TRBV19; D unclear. V shed 5 bases and J shed 2 bases, with 13 bases lying between them. Germline V gene data show CDR1 as LNHDA and CDR2 as SQIVND (reference sequence). The CDR3 is 15 residues long. The CDR3 sequence: CASSLSNIGNQPQHF. The CDR3 DNA sequence: TGTGCCAGTAGTCTTAGCAATATCGGCAATCAGCCCCAGCATTTT.

This chain joins TRBV6-2 or TRBV6-3 and TRBJ2-7; 8 nucleotides match TRBD1. The CDR3 consists of 16 residues. CDR1 is MNHEY, CDR2 SVGEGT, per germline. V shed 0 bases and J 3 bases; nucleotides not matched to a gene: 7. The CDR3 DNA follows: TGTGCCAGCAGTTACTCGAGAGACAGGGGAAACTACGAGCAGTACTTC. Protein sequence: CASSYSRDRGNYEQYF.

The chain is built from TRBV20-1 and TRBJ1-1, with 9 bases aligning to TRBD1. The CDR3 length is 15 residues. The V gene end was trimmed by 6 bases and the J gene end by 0 bases; junction bases not matched to a gene: 8. The V gene's germline CDR1 is DFQATT and CDR2 SNEGSKA (reference sequence). Here the CDR3 DNA reads TGCAGTGCACACAGGGGGCTAAGGATGAACACTGAAGCTTTCTTT. The encoded protein is CSAHRGLRMNTEAFF.